These T cell receptor beta chains were read from a single sample in a study of cytomegalovirus exposure and HLA in healthy donors. Clones were sequenced by immunoSEQ multiplex PCR, and TCRdb holds only the in-frame ones, with some missing. The sample shows 55,000 to 85,000 clones, 86% of them seen only once. Sequences were obtained from PBMCs. All receptors come from a woman aged 25 to 45 in good health and CMV-seronegative. The CDR3 runs from the conserved cysteine through the conserved F or W. A D gene is named only where the DNA matches it firmly. Expanded clones are given a class, and other clones once, few, many or no size at all.

cdr3_nt: TGTGCCAGCAGGTCAGGACAGGGGTATACCGGGGAGCTGTTTTTT
cdr3_aa: CASRSGQGYTGELFF
v_call: TRBV28
d_call: TRBD1
j_call: TRBJ2-2
clone_size: .

cdr3_nt: TGTGCCAGCAGCGTAGGTCGGACAGGGGGCGACGAGCAGTACTTC
cdr3_aa: CASSVGRTGGDEQYF
v_call: TRBV9
d_call: TRBD1
j_call: TRBJ2-7
clone_size: .

cdr3_nt: TGCAGCGCCAGGGACAGTAATCAGCCCCAGCATTTT
cdr3_aa: CSARDSNQPQHF
v_call: TRBV29-1
d_call: TRBD1
j_call: TRBJ1-5
clone_size: .

cdr3_nt: TGTGCCAGCAGCAACTCAGGGAACGGGGAGCTGTTTTTT
cdr3_aa: CASSNSGNGELFF
v_call: TRBV9
d_call: .
j_call: TRBJ2-2
clone_size: .

cdr3_nt: TGTGCCAGCAGCGTTGGTGTAGCGGGGGACTACGAGCAGTACTTC
cdr3_aa: CASSVGVAGDYEQYF
v_call: TRBV9
d_call: TRBD2
j_call: TRBJ2-7
clone_size: .

cdr3_nt: TGTGCCAGCAGTGGTGGACAGGCAAAAGAAGCTTTCTTT
cdr3_aa: CASSGGQAKEAFF
v_call: TRBV28
d_call: TRBD1
j_call: TRBJ1-1
clone_size: .

cdr3_nt: TGTGCCAGCTCACCTGGACTATATGGGGTGGAGACCCAGTACTTC
cdr3_aa: CASSPGLYGVETQYF
v_call: TRBV18
d_call: .
j_call: TRBJ2-5
clone_size: .

cdr3_nt: TGTGCTAGCAGCTTAGCGGGAGGCTACGAGCAGTACTTC
cdr3_aa: CASSLAGGYEQYF
v_call: TRBV7-7
d_call: TRBD2
j_call: TRBJ2-7
clone_size: .

cdr3_nt: TGTGCCAGCAGTTTTCGGGTTCGGGGGGCGTTGAACTATGGCTACACCTTC
cdr3_aa: CASSFRVRGALNYGYTF
v_call: TRBV28
d_call: .
j_call: TRBJ1-2
clone_size: .

cdr3_nt: TGCGCCAGCAGCTTGTCTAGCACAAGGTACGAGCAGTACTTC
cdr3_aa: CASSLSSTRYEQYF
v_call: TRBV5-1
d_call: .
j_call: TRBJ2-7
clone_size: .

cdr3_nt: TGTGCCAGCAGCGGGACAGAAACGAACACCGGGGAGCTGTTTTTT
cdr3_aa: CASSGTETNTGELFF
v_call: TRBV6-1
d_call: TRBD1
j_call: TRBJ2-2
clone_size: .

cdr3_nt: TGTGCCAGCAGCCCTGGACAGGGAGCCTACGAGCAGTACTTC
cdr3_aa: CASSPGQGAYEQYF
v_call: TRBV7-3
d_call: TRBD1
j_call: TRBJ2-7
clone_size: .

cdr3_nt: TGTGCCAGCAGTGACTCGGCGGGGGAGGTCGATACGCAGTATTTT
cdr3_aa: CASSDSAGEVDTQYF
v_call: TRBV6-4
d_call: TRBD2
j_call: TRBJ2-3
clone_size: .

cdr3_nt: TGTGCCAGCAGTCGATCGATAGCCGGGGAGTTGGCCCAGTACTTC
cdr3_aa: CASSRSIAGELAQYF
v_call: TRBV28
d_call: .
j_call: TRBJ2-5
clone_size: .

cdr3_nt: TGTGCCAGCAGCTTACAAACAGCGGGAGGGCCATACGAGCAGTACTTC
cdr3_aa: CASSLQTAGGPYEQYF
v_call: TRBV11-3
d_call: TRBD2
j_call: TRBJ2-7
clone_size: .

cdr3_nt: TGTGCCAGCAGTTACTCGATGGCGGGAGGGGTAGATACGCAGTATTTT
cdr3_aa: CASSYSMAGGVDTQYF
v_call: TRBV6-6
d_call: TRBD2
j_call: TRBJ2-3
clone_size: .

cdr3_nt: TGTGCCATCAGTGGGACAGGGCAGAGTGGTGCAGAGCAGTTCTTC
cdr3_aa: CAISGTGQSGAEQFF
v_call: TRBV10-3
d_call: TRBD1
j_call: TRBJ2-1
clone_size: .

cdr3_nt: TGTGCCAGCTCACCTATGACAGGGGGCTCTGTGACTGAAGCTTTCTTT
cdr3_aa: CASSPMTGGSVTEAFF
v_call: TRBV18
d_call: TRBD1
j_call: TRBJ1-1
clone_size: .

cdr3_nt: TGTGCCAGCAGCGGGACTAGCGGCGGAGTGAAAGACGAGCAGTACTTC
cdr3_aa: CASSGTSGGVKDEQYF
v_call: TRBV7-9
d_call: TRBD2
j_call: TRBJ2-7
clone_size: .

cdr3_nt: TGTGCCAGCACCGCGACTAGCGGTGACACCGGGGAGCTGTTTTTT
cdr3_aa: CASTATSGDTGELFF
v_call: TRBV6-1
d_call: TRBD2
j_call: TRBJ2-2
clone_size: .

cdr3_nt: TGTGCCAGCAGCGTAGGTGGGCAGGGGATGGAGACCCAGTACTTC
cdr3_aa: CASSVGGQGMETQYF
v_call: TRBV9
d_call: .
j_call: TRBJ2-5
clone_size: .

cdr3_nt: TGTGCCAGTAGTCCCTCCCTCCGGGACAGGGAGCAGTTCTTC
cdr3_aa: CASSPSLRDREQFF
v_call: TRBV19
d_call: TRBD1
j_call: TRBJ2-1
clone_size: .

cdr3_nt: TGCGCCAGCAGCCAAGAGACAGGGGCGGCGGGGGCCAACGTCCTGACTTTC
cdr3_aa: CASSQETGAAGANVLTF
v_call: TRBV4-3
d_call: TRBD1
j_call: TRBJ2-6
clone_size: .

cdr3_nt: TGTGCCAGCAGTTTGGAAGGGGTTGAAATTGGCTACACCTTC
cdr3_aa: CASSLEGVEIGYTF
v_call: TRBV7-9
d_call: .
j_call: TRBJ1-2
clone_size: .

cdr3_nt: TGTGCCAGCAGCTCAAAACAGGGTACACCATACAATGAGCAGTTCTTC
cdr3_aa: CASSSKQGTPYNEQFF
v_call: TRBV5-4
d_call: .
j_call: TRBJ2-1
clone_size: .

cdr3_nt: TGTGCCAGTAGTATTAACTTCGAAAAACTGTTTTTT
cdr3_aa: CASSINFEKLFF
v_call: TRBV19
d_call: .
j_call: TRBJ1-4
clone_size: few

cdr3_nt: TGTGCCAGCAGTCCCCGACCGGGACTAGCGCCCACAGATACGCAGTATTTT
cdr3_aa: CASSPRPGLAPTDTQYF
v_call: TRBV27
d_call: TRBD2
j_call: TRBJ2-3
clone_size: once

cdr3_nt: TGTGCCAGTCACAGTGGGAATCAGCCCCAGCATTTT
cdr3_aa: CASHSGNQPQHF
v_call: TRBV19
d_call: .
j_call: TRBJ1-5
clone_size: .

cdr3_nt: TGTGCCAGCAGCTTAGTTGCGGGAGGAAAGCCTGAGCAGTTCTTC
cdr3_aa: CASSLVAGGKPEQFF
v_call: TRBV7-9
d_call: TRBD2
j_call: TRBJ2-1
clone_size: .

cdr3_nt: TGTGCCAGCAGCTCAGGGGGCTTTGAGACCCAGTACTTC
cdr3_aa: CASSSGGFETQYF
v_call: TRBV7-9
d_call: TRBD1
j_call: TRBJ2-5
clone_size: once

cdr3_nt: TGTGCCAGCAGCAAAGGTGTTAGCACTGAAGCTTTCTTT
cdr3_aa: CASSKGVSTEAFF
v_call: TRBV21-1
d_call: .
j_call: TRBJ1-1
clone_size: .

cdr3_nt: TGTGCCAGCACCCCGATTGGGCAGCATAGCAATCAGCCCCAGCATTTT
cdr3_aa: CASTPIGQHSNQPQHF
v_call: TRBV7-8
d_call: .
j_call: TRBJ1-5
clone_size: .